The rows below give T cell receptor beta chains drawn from one sample of a study of OX40 agonist ivuxolimab in advanced cancers. Sequenced by immunoSEQ multiplex PCR; TCRdb stores in-frame clones only, minus some. This sample has tens of thousands of clones, with around nine tenths found just once. This material consisted of CD4+ or CD8+ T cells sorted from blood, taken in a trial of the OX40 agonist ivuxolimab. Receptors originate from an adult with an advanced solid tumor such as melanoma, head and neck, liver or kidney cancer. Each CDR3 is given with its conserved first and last residue. D genes are given only for firm matches. A clone size is listed for some rows: how often the clone was seen (once, few, many), or a class if it is expanded.

>TRBJ1-1|.|.|TRBV7-2
CASSLVGGLSEAFF
TGTGCCAGCAGCTTAGTGGGGGGTTTGTCTGAAGCTTTCTTT
>TRBJ1-3|.|.|TRBV18
CASSPGQTSGNTIYF
TGTGCCAGCTCACCGGGACAAACCTCTGGAAACACCATATATTTT
>TRBJ1-2|.|.|TRBV4-1
CASSLPSGTLNYGYTF
TGCGCCAGCAGCCTCCCTTCGGGTACGCTTAACTATGGCTACACCTTC
>TRBJ2-7|.|.|TRBV10-3
CAISTSGLSYEQYF
.
>TRBJ1-2|TRBD1|.|TRBV29-1
CSAPTGADGGEGYTF
TGCAGCGCTCCGACAGGGGCGGACGGGGGAGAAGGCTACACCTTC
>TRBJ1-5|TRBD1|.|TRBV19
CASTDRGPNQPQHF
TGTGCCAGTACGGACAGGGGGCCTAATCAGCCCCAGCATTTT
>TRBJ2-7|TRBD2|.|TRBV7-8
CASSLGLAATYEQYF
TGTGCCAGCAGCCTAGGACTAGCGGCAACCTACGAGCAGTACTTC
>TRBJ1-2|.|.|TRBV21-1
CASRGGRKRGYTF
TGTGCCAGCAGGGGGGGGCGTAAACGCGGCTACACCTTC
>TRBJ2-1|.|.|TRBV5-1
CASSEALEQFF
TGCGCCAGCAGCGAAGCGCTTGAGCAGTTCTTC
>TRBJ1-5|TRBD1|.|TRBV28
CASSRPGQGVVGNQPQHF
TGTGCCAGCAGCCGTCCGGGACAGGGGGTGGTCGGCAATCAGCCCCAGCATTTT
>TRBJ2-7|.|.|TRBV6-6
CASSYVPEDEQYF
TGTGCCAGCAGTTATGTACCCGAAGACGAGCAGTACTTC
>TRBJ2-3|.|.|TRBV4-1
CASSQGQDRTDTQYF
TGCGCCAGCAGCCAAGGACAGGACCGCACAGATACGCAGTATTTT
>TRBJ1-2|TRBD1|.|TRBV10-3
CAISETTGESGYTF
TGTGCCATCAGTGAGACCACAGGGGAGTCGGGCTACACCTTC
>TRBJ2-7|TRBD2|.|TRBV30
CAWALASEQYF
TGTGCCTGGGCACTAGCGTCCGAGCAGTACTTC
>TRBJ2-6|.|.|TRBV25-1
CASSVQGPGANVLTF
TGTGCCAGCAGTGTACAGGGTCCTGGGGCCAACGTCCTGACTTTC
>TRBJ2-6|TRBD1|.|TRBV7-2
CASSVGQANNVLTF
TGTGCCAGCAGCGTCGGACAGGCCAACAACGTCCTGACTTTC
>TRBJ2-7|TRBD2|.|TRBV4-1
CASSQAGRGYEQYF
TGCGCCAGCAGCCAGGCAGGGAGGGGCTACGAGCAGTACTTC
>TRBJ2-1|TRBD1|.|TRBV6-6
CASRIGTGGNNEQFF
TGTGCCAGCAGGATCGGGACAGGCGGTAACAATGAGCAGTTCTTC
>TRBJ1-6|TRBD1|.|TRBV6-1
CASSFDRGNSPLHF
TGTGCCAGCAGCTTCGACAGGGGGAACTCACCCCTCCACTTT
>TRBJ2-3|.|.|TRBV14
CASSQDATDTQYF
TGTGCCAGCAGTCAGGACGCGACGGATACGCAGTATTTT
>TRBJ2-7|.|.|TRBV19
CASSIGVRREQYF
TGTGCCAGTAGTATAGGCGTGCGCAGGGAGCAGTACTTC
>TRBJ2-5|.|.|TRBV20-1
CSAGIQETQYF
TGCAGTGCTGGAATCCAAGAGACCCAGTACTTC
>TRBJ1-2|.|.|TRBV14
CASSPLDGDWGYGYTF
TGTGCCAGCAGCCCCTTAGATGGGGACTGGGGCTATGGCTACACCTTC
>TRBJ2-7|.|.|TRBV11-3
CASSPGDQASYEQYF
TGTGCCAGCAGCCCAGGCGATCAGGCGTCCTACGAGCAGTACTTC
>TRBJ1-6|.|once|TRBV7-2
CASSLEILPNSPLHF
TGTGCCAGCAGCTTAGAAATTCTTCCCAATTCACCCCTCCACTTT
>TRBJ1-5|.|.|TRBV6-1
CASSENRAGRHF
TGTGCCAGCAGTGAAAATCGGGCAGGGAGGCATTTT
>TRBJ1-6|.|.|TRBV27
CASSYFLGPLHF
TGTGCCAGCAGCTACTTTCTTGGCCCCCTCCACTTT
>TRBJ2-3|.|.|TRBV27
CATAADRSTDTQYF
TGTGCCACTGCCGCGGACCGGAGCACAGATACGCAGTATTTT
>TRBJ1-5|.|.|TRBV18
CASSPRELGWNSNQPQHF
TGTGCCAGCTCACCACGGGAATTAGGATGGAATAGCAATCAGCCCCAGCATTTT
>TRBJ1-5|.|.|TRBV25-1
CASSEGGGASNQPQHF
TGTGCCAGCAGTGAGGGAGGGGGGGCCTCTAATCAGCCCCAGCATTTT
>TRBJ1-1|.|.|TRBV28
CASSLFGMGAFF
TGTGCCAGCAGTTTATTCGGGATGGGAGCTTTCTTT
>TRBJ1-1|.|.|TRBV7-2
CASSFQGWAEAFF
TGTGCCAGCAGCTTTCAGGGTTGGGCTGAAGCTTTCTTT
>TRBJ2-3|.|.|TRBV11-2
CASSLIPGEMDTQYF
TGTGCCAGCAGCTTAATACCGGGGGAGATGGATACGCAGTATTTT
>TRBJ2-3|.|.|TRBV5-4
CASSLDPGRTDTQYF
TGTGCCAGCAGCTTGGATCCGGGGCGCACAGATACGCAGTATTTT
>TRBJ2-3|TRBD2|once|TRBV7-2
CASSLRGGVSTDTQYF
TGTGCCAGCAGCCTGCGGGGGGGCGTTAGCACAGATACGCAGTATTTT
>TRBJ1-6|TRBD1|.|TRBV5-1
CASSWYAGGGNSPLHF
TGCGCCAGCAGCTGGTACGCAGGGGGCGGAAATTCACCCCTCCACTTT
>TRBJ2-7|TRBD2|.|TRBV6-1
CASSELGRGHEQYF
TGTGCCAGCAGTGAATTGGGGAGGGGCCACGAGCAGTACTTC
>TRBJ2-3|TRBD2|.|TRBV6-1
CASSVGGGYTDTQYF
TGTGCCAGCAGTGTTGGGGGAGGGTACACAGATACGCAGTATTTT
>TRBJ2-5|.|.|TRBV13
CASSLERGMETQYF
TGTGCCAGCAGCTTAGAACGGGGCATGGAGACCCAGTACTTC
>TRBJ2-2|TRBD1|.|TRBV5-4
CASSLPGQGGFGELFF
TGTGCCAGCAGCTTGCCGGGACAGGGAGGTTTCGGGGAGCTGTTTTTT
>TRBJ1-1|TRBD1|.|TRBV27
CASSSGGRRALAEAFF
TGTGCCAGCAGTTCAGGGGGGCGCAGGGCATTAGCTGAAGCTTTCTTT